This T cell receptor (beta chain) was sequenced for a study of blood T cell repertoires in COVID-19. The data were produced by immunoSEQ multiplex PCR, yet TCRdb's version contains in-frame clones alone and is incomplete. In the table there are roughly 330,000 clones, approximately 87% of which are singletons. The receptor's source is a woman under 40 who had recovered from COVID-19. The sample taken for sequencing was PBMCs or T cells enriched from blood (not recorded which).

In DNA, the CDR3 is TGTGCCTGGAGTGTACCACAGGGGCGGAGGAGTCGTAAGACTGAAGCTTTCTTT. The encoded protein is CAWSVPQGRRSRKTEAFF. The chain links TRBV30 to TRBJ1-1, with 7 bases identical to TRBD1. Germline-derived CDR1 and CDR2 are GTSNPN and SVGIG (reference sequence). Trimming at V came to 0 bases and at J to 5 bases, leaving 18 bases not matched to a gene. The CDR3 is 18 residues long.